Below, 12 T cell receptor beta chains from the same sample are listed, as sequenced in a study of CD8 T cells in Susac syndrome. An input of roughly 0.5 to 1 ug of RNA was subjected to reverse transcription using random hexamers. TCRdb recomputed calls from the immunoSEQ multiplex PCR reads with MiXCR, one row per CDR3 protein. The top ten hold less than 0.15% of the sample, which has 200,000 to 250,000 distinct CDR3 sequences, 80% to 95% seen once. The sample taken for sequencing was CD8+ T cells from PBMCs. These receptors all stem from a human donor with multiple sclerosis.

V gene TRBV7-9 combines with J gene TRBJ2-7; D ambiguous. Germline CDR1 is SEHNR and CDR2 is FQNEAQ (reference sequence). CDR3 size: 13 residues. Trimming stripped 2 bases from V and 2 bases from J, with 7 bases between. The CDR3: CASSLPNPYEQYF. The DNA of the CDR3 is TGTGCCAGCAGCTTACCCAACCCCTACGAGCAGTACTTC.

V and J are TRBV3-1 and TRBJ1-6; D is unresolved. Trimming removed 1 base from V and 7 bases from J, with 2 bases in between. From germline, CDR1 is LGHDT and CDR2 YNNKEL (reference sequence). The CDR3 runs to 12 residues. The CDR3 protein is CASSQGNSPLHF. The CDR3, as DNA: TGTGCCAGCAGCCAAGGGAATTCACCCCTCCACTTT.

This rearrangement joins TRBV24-1 to TRBJ2-1, with TRBD1 matching 9 bases. The CDR3 consists of 14 residues. V shed 6 bases, J shed 6 bases, and the junction held 5 bases outside the gene matches. Per the germline V gene, CDR1 is KGHDR and CDR2 is SFDVKD. This CDR3 is CATSRTGDSNEQFF. The CDR3 nucleotides are TGTGCCACCAGTAGGACAGGGGATAGCAATGAGCAGTTCTTC.

The chain has TRBV19 and TRBJ1-1; D not certain. Germline CDR1 reads LNHDA; CDR2 reads SQIVND (reference sequence). With 0 bases removed from V and 8 bases from J, the gap between germline ends came to 7 bases. This CDR3 contains 12 residues. CDR3 nucleotide sequence: TGTGCCAGTAGTATAGATCGACGAGAAGCTTTCTTT. This translates into CASSIDRREAFF.

The chain employs TRBV20-1 and TRBJ2-7; unclear D gene. CDR1 is DFQATT, CDR2 SNEGSKA, per germline (reference sequence). CDR3 length equals 14 residues. Trimming left V 4 bases short and J 2 bases short, with 15 bases between. As DNA, the CDR3 is TGCAGTGCTACCACCCTGTCCCCAGCCTACGAGCAGTACTTC. This translates into CSATTLSPAYEQYF.

V gene TRBV7-6 combines with J gene TRBJ2-3, with a tentative D call TRBD2 (5 bases). The CDR3 has 15 amino acids. Germline CDR1 and CDR2: SGHVS and FNYEAQ. Trimming took 2 bases from V and 0 from J, leaving 9 bases between them. The CDR3 loop is CASSLSGLSTDTQYF. CDR3 nucleotide sequence: TGTGCCAGCAGCTTAAGTGGACTGAGCACAGATACGCAGTATTTT. The full variable domain, completed using reference TRBV7-6 and TRBJ2-3, is GAGVSQSPRYKVTKRGQDVALRCDPISGHVSLYWYRQALGQGPEFLTYFNYEAQQDKSGLPNDRFSAERPEGSISTLTIQRTEQRDSAMYRCASSLSGLSTDTQYFGPGTRLTVL.

V usage is TRBV19 and J usage is TRBJ1-2, with D uncertain. CDR1 is LNHDA and CDR2 is SQIVND in the germline V gene (reference sequence). This CDR3 spans 9 amino acids. Trimming took off 7 bases at V and 4 bases at J, with 1 base between the two ends. DNA for the CDR3: TGTGCCAGTATCTATGGCTACACCTTC. Protein: CASIYGYTF.

The chain employs TRBV18 and TRBJ2-5, with 9 positions matching TRBD1. Trimming took 3 bases from V and 3 from J; bases not matched to a gene: 5. The CDR3 length is 15 residues. Germline CDR1 and CDR2: KGHSH and LQKENI. CDR3 amino acids: CASSPRDRAEETQYF. The CDR3 DNA reads as TGTGCCAGCTCACCTCGGGACAGGGCTGAAGAGACCCAGTACTTC. Full variable domain (rest looked up from reference TRBV18 and TRBJ2-5): NAGVMQNPRHLVRRRGQEARLRCSPMKGHSHVYWYRQLPEEGLKFMVYLQKENIIDESGMPKERFSAEFPKEGPSILRIQQVVRGDSAAYFCASSPRDRAEETQYFGPGTRLLVL.

The V and J genes are TRBV4-3 and TRBJ1-1; D unclear. Per the germline V gene, CDR1 is LGHNA and CDR2 is YSLEER. Trimming cost V 0 bases and J 1 base, with 9 bases left between them. The CDR3 sequence is 15 residues long. CDR3 nucleotides: TGCGCCAGCAGCCAAGATGGGCGGGGGAACACTGAAGCTTTCTTT. Translated, it gives CASSQDGRGNTEAFF.

J is TRBJ2-7 and V is TRBV12-3 or TRBV12-4, with 9 bases lining up with TRBD1. V dropped 3 bases and J dropped 2; count of bases not matched to a gene: 8. This CDR3 is built from 16 residues. The chain's CDR3 is CASSFSGQGWTYEQYF. DNA for the CDR3: TGTGCCAGCAGTTTTTCCGGACAGGGGTGGACCTACGAGCAGTACTTC.

The chain has TRBV14 and TRBJ2-3, with 8 bases identical to TRBD2. Germline lookup yields CDR1 SGHDN and CDR2 FVKESK. The CDR3 is made up of 13 amino acids. With V trimmed by 6 bases and J by 3 bases, 2 bases remained unmatched. This CDR3 is CASRSSGTDTQYF. The CDR3 region has the DNA TGTGCCAGCAGATCTAGCGGGACAGATACGCAGTATTTT.

The CDR3 loop reads CASSPPGTGDSGQYF. In nucleotides, the CDR3 is TGTGCCAGCAGTCCCCCCGGGACAGGGGATTCGGGGCAGTACTTC. J is TRBJ2-7 and V is TRBV11-2; 10 positions match TRBD1. From germline, CDR1 is SGHAT and CDR2 FQNNGV. The CDR3 runs 15 residues. Trimming removed 6 bases from V and 9 bases from J; junction bases left unmatched: 14. The full variable domain, completed using reference TRBV11-2 and TRBJ2-7, is EAGVAQSPRYKIIEKRQSVAFWCNPISGHATLYWYQQILGQGPKLLIQFQNNGVVDDSQLPKDRFSAERLKGVDSTLKIQPAKLEDSAVYLCASSPPGTGDSGQYFGPGTRLTVT.